The 10 T cell receptor beta chains below come from one sample, sequenced in a study of cytomegalovirus exposure and HLA in healthy donors. Primers included in the PCR were 60 Vbeta and 13 Jbeta primers. TCRdb's table, derived via immunoSEQ multiplex PCR, lists solely in-frame clones and lacks some. The repertoire table contains more than 40,000 clones. The sequenced material came from PBMCs. The receptors shown here come from a woman aged 40 to 50 in good health and CMV-seronegative.

As to this clone: The sample contains more than one DNA sequence encoding this CDR3. The V call is TRBV30, the J call TRBJ2-7, with 8 bases aligning to TRBD1. Germline V gene sequence: CDR1 GTSNPN, CDR2 SVGIG (reference sequence). This CDR3 contains 12 residues. V shed 5 bases, J shed 5 bases, and the junction held 5 bases outside the gene matches. The CDR3 region is CAWGQGRDEQYF. The CDR3 bases are TGTGCCTGGGGACAGGGTCGTGACGAGCAGTACTTC.

The rearrangement joins TRBV6-6 to TRBJ2-7, with D perhaps matching TRBD2 (6 bases). The germline CDR1 and CDR2 sequences are MNHNY and SVGAGI (reference sequence). This CDR3 has 16 residues. Trimming took off 0 bases at V and 6 bases at J, with 18 bases between the two ends. CDR3 amino acids: CASSYSTLGSGAEQYF. DNA for the CDR3: TGTGCCAGCAGTTACTCGACTTTGGGTAGCGGAGCCGAGCAGTACTTC.

CDR3 amino acids: CASSLDRVGELFF. The CDR3 DNA reads as TGCGCCAGCAGTCTAGACAGGGTCGGGGAGCTGTTTTTT. The V call is TRBV4-1, the J call TRBJ2-2; 7 positions agree with TRBD1. The CDR3 has 13 residues. The germline V gene has CDR1 MGHRA and CDR2 YSYEKL. Germline trimming cut 6 bases from V and 7 bases from J; bases unmatched to any gene: 5.

CDR3: CASSLEGGNTQYF. The CDR3 nucleotides read TGTGCCAGCAGCTTAGAAGGGGGAAATACGCAGTATTTT. V usage is TRBV7-6 and J usage is TRBJ2-3; tentative D call: TRBD1 (6 bases). This CDR3 comprises 13 residues. Deletions cut 1 base from V and 7 bases from J, with 9 bases between. Germline V gene sequence: CDR1 SGHVS, CDR2 FNYEAQ.

The V and J genes are TRBV19 and TRBJ1-2; 8 bases line up with TRBD1. The trim removed 7 bases at V and 4 bases at J, leaving 8 bases unmatched. The germline CDR1 and CDR2 sequences are LNHDA and SQIVND (reference sequence). The CDR3 spans 14 residues. CDR3 coding DNA: TGTGCCAGTATGCGGACAGGGCCCGCCTATGGCTACACCTTC. Translating gives CASMRTGPAYGYTF.

V usage is TRBV28 and J usage is TRBJ2-7; perhaps TRBD2 as D (6 bases). Germline lookup yields CDR1 MDHEN and CDR2 SYDVKM. Trimming cost V 5 bases and J 4 bases, with 12 bases left between them. The length of the CDR3 is 13 residues. The CDR3 DNA reads TGTGCCAGCAGTGAGGGGACTTCTTACGAGCAGTACTTC. As protein: CASSEGTSYEQYF.

The rearrangement links TRBV9 to TRBJ2-1; D is unclear. This CDR3 is built from 12 residues. V was clipped by 4 bases and J by 8 bases, with 10 bases between them. Germline lookup yields CDR1 SGDLS and CDR2 YYNGEE. The CDR3: CASSKEIHEQFF. The DNA of the CDR3 is TGTGCCAGCAGCAAAGAGATCCATGAGCAGTTCTTC. Supplemented by reference TRBV9 and TRBJ2-1, the full variable domain reads DSGVTQTPKHLITATGQRVTLRCSPRSGDLSVYWYQQSLDQGLQFLIQYYNGEERAKGNILERFSAQQFPDLHSELNLSSLELGDSALYFCASSKEIHEQFFGPGTRLTVL.

The V gene is TRBV2, the J gene TRBJ1-1; the D is unclear. The V gene's germline CDR1 is SNHLY and CDR2 FYNNEI. The germline V and J ends were trimmed by 5 bases and 8 bases, with 15 bases remaining between them. This CDR3 contains 13 residues. The CDR3 DNA reads as TGTGCCAGCAGTTTCGGTCAAAACCGGGAAGCTTTCTTT. This gives the protein CASSFGQNREAFF. Filled out from reference TRBV2 and TRBJ1-1, the complete variable domain reads EPEVTQTPSHQVTQMGQEVILRCVPISNHLYFYWYRQILGQKVEFLVSFYNNEISEKSEIFDDQFSVERPDGSNFTLKIRSTKLEDSAMYFCASSFGQNREAFFGQGTRLTVV.

This rearrangement joins TRBV6-5 to TRBJ2-7; 7 bases map to TRBD1. Germline CDR1 is MNHEY and CDR2 is SVGAGI. CDR3 length: 14 amino acids. The junction had 7 bases not matched to a gene; V was cut back by 6 bases and J by 2 bases. CDR3 in amino acids: CASSRTGDTYEQYF. The CDR3 DNA reads as TGTGCCAGCAGCCGGACAGGCGATACCTACGAGCAGTACTTC.

This chain connects TRBV25-1 to TRBJ1-1; 7 nucleotides match TRBD1. CDR3 length: 17 amino acids. Germline trimming cut 1 base from V and 4 bases from J; bases unmatched to any gene: 12. Germline loops: CDR1 MGHDK, CDR2 SYGVNS. The chain's CDR3 is CASSESGGRGLGTEAFF. Here the CDR3 DNA reads TGTGCCAGCAGTGAATCAGGGGGACGGGGATTGGGCACTGAAGCTTTCTTT.